This T cell receptor beta chain derives from a study of T cell responses to AZD1222 COVID-19 vaccine. Some clones are missing from TCRdb's copy, which holds only in-frame ones; the method was immunoSEQ multiplex PCR. The sample shows approximately 160,000 clones, 90% of them seen only once. Study-level results: It was only six AZD1222 recipients who were seropositive at baseline. Reportedly, close to half of spike-specific TCRs are directed against unmutated variant regions. The study found Spike-specific TCR breadth and depth rose after two AZD1222 doses. Clonal diversity was possibly underestimated, and the donors were mostly white British, with more females.

CDR3 length equals 16 residues. Germline V gives CDR1 SGHNT, CDR2 YYREEE (reference sequence). V lost 0 bases, J lost 2 bases, and 4 bases stayed unmatched. Concerning this clone itself: What it binds is unknown.

V usage is TRBV5-4 and J usage is TRBJ2-3; 9 bases match TRBD2. The clonotype originates from an adult in good health. Here the sequenced sample was peripheral blood, taken on day 0 of AZD1222 vaccination. CDR3 sequence (DNA): TGTGCCAGCAGCTTGGCCCAGCGGGGGGACACAGATACGCAGTATTTT. It codes for CASSLAQRGDTDTQYF.